This is a list of T cell receptor beta chains from one sample in a study of regulatory T cells in long-lasting Graves disease. TCRdb ran MiXCR on the multiplex PCR reads and lists one entry per CDR3 protein. The sample records under 450,000 distinct CDR3 sequences, about 11% being singletons. This same sample was also part of a study on T cells in Graves' hyperthyroidism and ophthalmopathy.

The input for sequencing was peripheral blood mononuclear cells (PBMCs), taken at new diagnosis, from a patient treated with antithyroid drugs. All receptors derive from a woman under 30 with Graves disease. Each CDR3 is given with its conserved first and last residue. Each record gives: CDR3 protein, CDR3 DNA, clone size, D gene, J gene, V gene. A D gene is named only where the DNA matches it firmly. Expanded clones are given a class, and other clones once, few, many or no size at all.

cdr3_aa: CSGITGQGFSYEQYF
cdr3_nt: TGCAGTGGGATAACGGGACAGGGGTTTTCCTACGAGCAGTACTTC
clone_size: many
d_call: TRBD1
j_call: TRBJ2-7
v_call: TRBV20-1

cdr3_aa: CASSRMGNEQFF
cdr3_nt: TGCGCCAGCAGCCGGATGGGGAATGAGCAGTTCTTC
clone_size: .
d_call: .
j_call: TRBJ2-1
v_call: TRBV4-3

cdr3_aa: CASSQGTTGVEFF
cdr3_nt: TGTGCCAGCAGCCAGGGAACAACAGGGGTTGAGTTCTTC
clone_size: .
d_call: TRBD1
j_call: TRBJ2-1
v_call: TRBV4-2

cdr3_aa: CATQTGDEETQYF
cdr3_nt: TGTGCCACCCAGACAGGGGATGAAGAGACCCAGTACTTC
clone_size: few
d_call: TRBD1
j_call: TRBJ2-5
v_call: TRBV10-3

cdr3_aa: CASSLAAGKDQPQHF
cdr3_nt: TGTGCCAGCAGCTTAGCAGCAGGGAAGGATCAGCCCCAGCATTTT
clone_size: .
d_call: .
j_call: TRBJ1-5
v_call: TRBV12-3/TRBV12-4

cdr3_aa: CASSLGRITSFHPIAKNIQYF
cdr3_nt: TGTGCCAGCAGCTTAGGCAGGATCACATCATTCCACCCCATAGCCAAAAACATTCAGTACTTC
clone_size: .
d_call: .
j_call: TRBJ2-4
v_call: TRBV7-9

cdr3_aa: CASSIAGDGLPFF
cdr3_nt: TGTGCCAGCAGCATAGCGGGAGACGGGTTGCCGTTCTTC
clone_size: many
d_call: TRBD2
j_call: TRBJ2-1
v_call: TRBV7-2

cdr3_aa: CSARDQAGTYEQYF
cdr3_nt: TGCAGTGCTAGAGACCAAGCGGGGACATACGAGCAGTACTTC
clone_size: many
d_call: .
j_call: TRBJ2-7
v_call: TRBV20-1

cdr3_aa: CASSIPGRKLFF
cdr3_nt: TGTGCCAGTAGTATACCAGGGCGCAAACTGTTTTTT
clone_size: many
d_call: .
j_call: TRBJ1-4
v_call: TRBV19

cdr3_aa: CASSPRAPSGNEKLFF
cdr3_nt: TGTGCCAGCTCACCACGGGCCCCATCTGGGAATGAAAAACTGTTTTTT
clone_size: few
d_call: .
j_call: TRBJ1-4
v_call: TRBV18

cdr3_aa: CASSSLSEPRGLGYTF
cdr3_nt: TGTGCCAGCAGTTCCCTCAGCGAGCCCAGGGGCCTTGGCTACACCTTC
clone_size: many
d_call: .
j_call: TRBJ1-2
v_call: TRBV28

cdr3_aa: CASSQDPTADRPQHF
cdr3_nt: TGCGCCAGCAGCCAAGATCCGACAGCGGATCGGCCCCAGCATTTT
clone_size: .
d_call: .
j_call: TRBJ1-5
v_call: TRBV4-3

cdr3_aa: CASSIGRDRGLVNEQFF
cdr3_nt: TGTGCCAGTAGTATAGGCCGGGACAGGGGGCTTGTAAATGAGCAGTTCTTC
clone_size: few
d_call: TRBD1
j_call: TRBJ2-1
v_call: TRBV19

cdr3_aa: CAISGDTGAHANSPLHF
cdr3_nt: TGTGCCATCAGTGGAGACACAGGGGCTCACGCTAATTCACCCCTCCACTTT
clone_size: many
d_call: TRBD1
j_call: TRBJ1-6
v_call: TRBV10-3

cdr3_aa: CASSYPAGGEGTDTQYF
cdr3_nt: TGTGCCAGCAGTTACCCTGCCGGGGGAGAAGGCACAGATACGCAGTATTTT
clone_size: many
d_call: .
j_call: TRBJ2-3
v_call: TRBV6-2/TRBV6-3

cdr3_aa: CSAPKMGEKNNEQFF
cdr3_nt: TGCAGTGCTCCTAAAATGGGAGAAAAGAACAATGAGCAGTTCTTC
clone_size: many
d_call: .
j_call: TRBJ2-1
v_call: TRBV20-1

cdr3_aa: CASSPWPASGTLTDTQYF
cdr3_nt: TGTGCCAGCAGCCCGTGGCCGGCTAGCGGGACTCTCACAGATACGCAGTATTTT
clone_size: many
d_call: TRBD2
j_call: TRBJ2-3
v_call: TRBV11-2

cdr3_aa: CASSLSSGKSSYEQYF
cdr3_nt: TGTGCCAGCAGCTTAAGTAGCGGGAAGAGCTCCTACGAGCAGTACTTC
clone_size: many
d_call: TRBD2
j_call: TRBJ2-7
v_call: TRBV7-2

cdr3_aa: CASSPLGLTPLHF
cdr3_nt: TGTGCCAGCAGTCCCCTAGGGTTGACACCCCTCCACTTT
clone_size: many
d_call: .
j_call: TRBJ1-6
v_call: TRBV27

cdr3_aa: CAISDPGQGDTGELFF
cdr3_nt: TGTGCCATCAGTGACCCGGGACAGGGGGACACCGGGGAGCTGTTTTTT
clone_size: once
d_call: TRBD1
j_call: TRBJ2-2
v_call: TRBV10-3

cdr3_aa: CASRAGRVAFF
cdr3_nt: TGTGCCAGCAGGGCGGGAAGGGTAGCTTTCTTT
clone_size: .
d_call: .
j_call: TRBJ1-1
v_call: TRBV6-2/TRBV6-3

cdr3_aa: CASRQGGQPQHF
cdr3_nt: TGTGCCAGCAGACAGGGCGGGCAGCCCCAGCATTTT
clone_size: many
d_call: .
j_call: TRBJ1-5
v_call: TRBV6-1

cdr3_aa: CASSLSRLDPGDTQYF
cdr3_nt: TGTGCCAGCAGCTTATCTAGGCTAGATCCCGGGGATACGCAGTATTTT
clone_size: few
d_call: .
j_call: TRBJ2-3
v_call: TRBV7-9

cdr3_aa: CSAPRSSGMTDEQFF
cdr3_nt: TGCAGTGCTCCGAGGAGTAGCGGGATGACAGATGAGCAGTTCTTC
clone_size: many
d_call: TRBD2
j_call: TRBJ2-1
v_call: TRBV20-1

cdr3_aa: CASSWDLDALNTEAFF
cdr3_nt: TGCGCCAGCAGCTGGGATTTAGACGCTCTGAACACTGAAGCTTTCTTT
clone_size: many
d_call: .
j_call: TRBJ1-1
v_call: TRBV5-1

cdr3_aa: CAWSVGVNYGYTF
cdr3_nt: TGTGCCTGGAGTGTTGGGGTAAACTATGGCTACACCTTC
clone_size: .
d_call: .
j_call: TRBJ1-2
v_call: TRBV30

cdr3_aa: CASSLSLGLAGSDTQYF
cdr3_nt: TGTGCCAGCAGCCTATCACTTGGACTAGCGGGGTCAGATACGCAGTATTTT
clone_size: many
d_call: TRBD2
j_call: TRBJ2-3
v_call: TRBV7-3

cdr3_aa: CSASVAVEETQYF
cdr3_nt: TGCAGTGCTAGTGTGGCGGTAGAAGAGACCCAGTACTTC
clone_size: many
d_call: .
j_call: TRBJ2-5
v_call: TRBV20-1

cdr3_aa: CASSLAGRGTSYEQYF
cdr3_nt: TGTGCCAGCAGCTTAGCGGGGAGAGGGACCTCCTACGAGCAGTACTTC
clone_size: many
d_call: .
j_call: TRBJ2-7
v_call: TRBV7-8

cdr3_aa: CASSTRGRDSNQPQHF
cdr3_nt: TGTGCCAGTAGTACCAGGGGGAGGGACTCCAATCAGCCCCAGCATTTT
clone_size: .
d_call: TRBD1
j_call: TRBJ1-5
v_call: TRBV19

cdr3_aa: CASSLSKSGSAFLQFF
cdr3_nt: TGTGCCAGCAGTTTATCGAAGAGCGGGAGCGCTTTTTTACAGTTCTTC
clone_size: .
d_call: TRBD2
j_call: TRBJ2-1
v_call: TRBV27

cdr3_aa: CASSVVGHRWADTQYF
cdr3_nt: TGTGCCAGCAGCGTAGTGGGACACCGCTGGGCAGATACGCAGTATTTT
clone_size: many
d_call: .
j_call: TRBJ2-3
v_call: TRBV9

cdr3_aa: CAISESRGRQETQYF
cdr3_nt: TGTGCCATCAGTGAGTCCAGGGGTAGGCAAGAGACCCAGTACTTC
clone_size: many
d_call: .
j_call: TRBJ2-5
v_call: TRBV10-3

cdr3_aa: CASSLEILAGRNTDTQYF
cdr3_nt: TGCGCCAGCAGCTTGGAAATTCTAGCGGGTCGGAACACAGATACGCAGTATTTT
clone_size: many
d_call: TRBD2
j_call: TRBJ2-3
v_call: TRBV5-1

cdr3_aa: CASQRWTFSGNTEAFF
cdr3_nt: TGTGCAAGCCAGAGATGGACTTTCTCGGGGAACACTGAAGCTTTCTTT
clone_size: many
d_call: .
j_call: TRBJ1-1
v_call: TRBV7-8

cdr3_aa: CSAIPPLLAGGTDTQYF
cdr3_nt: TGCAGTGCTATCCCCCCTTTGCTAGCGGGAGGGACAGATACGCAGTATTTT
clone_size: .
d_call: TRBD2
j_call: TRBJ2-3
v_call: TRBV20-1

cdr3_aa: CASSLSPGGYSPLHF
cdr3_nt: TGTGCCAGCAGCTTAAGTCCAGGGGGCTATTCACCCCTCCACTTT
clone_size: many
d_call: TRBD1
j_call: TRBJ1-6
v_call: TRBV7-2

cdr3_aa: CASGWTSGLQETQYF
cdr3_nt: TGTGCCAGCGGCTGGACTAGCGGGCTACAAGAGACCCAGTACTTC
clone_size: .
d_call: TRBD2
j_call: TRBJ2-5
v_call: TRBV6-1

cdr3_aa: CASSYLAGALREQFF
cdr3_nt: TGTGCCAGCAGTTACTTGGCGGGAGCGTTGCGTGAGCAGTTCTTC
clone_size: once
d_call: TRBD2
j_call: TRBJ2-1
v_call: TRBV6-5

cdr3_aa: CASSQDYGDEQFF
cdr3_nt: TGTGCCAGCAGCCAAGATTACGGGGATGAGCAGTTCTTC
clone_size: .
d_call: .
j_call: TRBJ2-1
v_call: TRBV14